A selection of T cell receptor beta chains follows, all from one sample in a study of response to subunit inactivated influenza vaccine. Each CDR3 protein is one row after TCRdb ran MiXCR on the RT-PCR reads. This repertoire shows about 650,000 distinct CDR3 sequences, around 14% found once; its top ten account for about 9.9%. The input for sequencing was PBMCs from blood, taken approximately 13 days after vaccination. The receptors were gathered from a man aged 50-60 years who received an inactivated influenza vaccine. CDR3s include the opening cysteine and the closing phenylalanine or tryptophan. The D gene is left open where the match is weak. A clone size is listed for some rows: how often the clone was seen (once, few, many), or a class if it is expanded.

D gene	V gene	J gene	clone size	CDR3 DNA	CDR3 protein
NA	TRBV4-3	TRBJ1-1	NA	TGCGCCAGCAGCCAAGCCCGGGACACTGAAGCTTTCTTT	CASSQARDTEAFF
NA	TRBV6-2/TRBV6-3	TRBJ1-2	few	TGTGCCAGCAGCCCGGGACGGTTAGCTAACTATGGCTACACCTTC	CASSPGRLANYGYTF
NA	TRBV24-1	TRBJ2-2	NA	TGTGCCACCAGTGGGTCGGGAGTCGGGGAGCTGTTTTTT	CATSGSGVGELFF
NA	TRBV28	TRBJ2-7	few	TGTGCCAGCAGTAGGCCGCCAAGGGGTCACGAGCAGTACTTC	CASSRPPRGHEQYF
NA	TRBV6-2/TRBV6-3	TRBJ2-1	NA	TGTGCCAGCAGTGGTACTAGCCGTAACAATGAGCAGTTCTTC	CASSGTSRNNEQFF
TRBD1	TRBV27	TRBJ2-3	NA	TGTGCCAGCAGCTCGCTGATGGACAGGGGTGGCACAGATACGCAGTATTTT	CASSSLMDRGGTDTQYF
NA	TRBV28	TRBJ2-2	few	TGTGCCAGCAGTTTAATCGTGGCAGGGAGAGACACCGGGGAGCTGTTTTTT	CASSLIVAGRDTGELFF
TRBD1	TRBV9	TRBJ2-5	few	TGTGCCAGCAGCGTAGGGGTGGGACAGCTTCTGGCGGCCCAGTACTTC	CASSVGVGQLLAAQYF
TRBD1	TRBV4-1	TRBJ1-2	few	TGCGCCAGCAGCGCGGGACAGGGGGACTATGGCTACACCTTC	CASSAGQGDYGYTF
NA	TRBV9	TRBJ1-5	few	TGTGCCAGCGCCTCAACGGGGGATTACAATCAGCCCCAGCATTTT	CASASTGDYNQPQHF
NA	TRBV7-2	TRBJ2-1	NA	TGTGCCAGCAGCTTCGGGACATACTACAGTGAGCAGTTCTTC	CASSFGTYYSEQFF